The next 23 T cell receptor beta chains were all read from a single sample in a study of shared clonotypes between healthy human individuals. The table came from immunoSEQ multiplex PCR; TCRdb's copy has only in-frame clones and leaves some out. The sample carries about 2.1 million clones, just over 90% recorded once. Naive-designated CD8 cells lacked CD45RO, were positively enriched for CCR7, and omitted terminally differentiated effector memory CD45RA+ cells. Sequencing used naive CD8+ T cells from PBMCs. Receptors were obtained from a man aged 18 to 30 in good health. Some clones in this sample may be carry-over from other donors' samples.

This chain connects TRBV9 to TRBJ1-2; possibly TRBD1 for D (6 bases). V was shortened by 3 bases and J by 4 bases, with 13 bases between the two germline ends. In germline, CDR1 is SGDLS, CDR2 YYNGEE. The CDR3 covers 14 residues. CDR3 amino acids: CASSEAEDSYGYTF. The CDR3 nucleotides are TGTGCCAGCAGCGAGGCGGAGGACAGCTATGGCTACACCTTC.

This clone was picked up one time. This CDR3 is also generated by other DNA sequences in the sample. The rearrangement links TRBV4-1 to TRBJ2-7, with a tentative D call TRBD2 (6 bases). Between the trimmed V and J ends, which lost 1 base and 2 bases, there was a span of 12 bases. Germline lookup yields CDR1 MGHRA and CDR2 YSYEKL. This CDR3 is built from 15 residues. The CDR3 sequence is CASSQVRGPTYEQYF. The DNA for the CDR3 is TGCGCCAGCAGCCAAGTGCGGGGACCCACCTACGAGCAGTACTTC.

The chain has TRBV19 and TRBJ2-7, with D perhaps matching TRBD2 (5 bases). The CDR3 is 16 residues long. Per the germline V gene, CDR1 is LNHDA and CDR2 is SQIVND (reference sequence). V lost 1 base and J lost 0, with 13 bases in between. As DNA, the CDR3 is TGTGCCAGTAGTATAGGCCGGGAAGGCCCCTCCTACGAGCAGTACTTC. It encodes CASSIGREGPSYEQYF.

The chain carries TRBV5-4 and TRBJ2-5; TRBD1 matches 8 bases. The V gene end was trimmed by 0 bases and the J gene end by 3 bases; junction bases not matched to a gene: 1. Germline V lookup: CDR1 SGHNT, CDR2 YYREEE (reference sequence). The CDR3 has 14 amino acids. CDR3 loop: CASSLETGEETQYF. The CDR3 nucleotides read TGTGCCAGCAGCTTGGAGACAGGGGAAGAGACCCAGTACTTC. The full variable domain, completed using reference TRBV5-4 and TRBJ2-5, is ETGVTQSPTHLIKTRGQQVTLRCSSQSGHNTVSWYQQALGQGPQFIFQYYREEENGRGNFPPRFSGLQFPNYSSELNVNALELDDSALYLCASSLETGEETQYFGPGTRLLVL.

Concerning this clone itself: This sample also contains other DNA sequences that code for the same CDR3. This chain connects TRBV12-5 to TRBJ1-1; D gene uncertain. The CDR3 is 12 residues long. Germline values: CDR1 LGHNT, CDR2 FRNRAP. V lost 3 bases, J lost 1 base, and 3 bases lay in between. The CDR3 loop is CASGFGNTEAFF. DNA of the CDR3: TGTGCTAGTGGTTTTGGGAACACTGAAGCTTTCTTT.

J is TRBJ1-4 and V is TRBV7-9; no clear D gene. Deletions cut 1 base from V and 8 bases from J, with 17 bases between. This CDR3 spans 16 amino acids. Per the germline V gene, CDR1 is SEHNR and CDR2 is FQNEAQ (reference sequence). The CDR3 is CASSLGVMVTDEKLFF. The CDR3 DNA sequence: TGTGCCAGCAGCTTAGGAGTAATGGTAACAGACGAAAAACTGTTTTTT.

The rearrangement joins TRBV7-8 to TRBJ2-3; D gene uncertain. The CDR3 covers 15 residues. The V gene lost 1 base and the J gene lost 11 bases, with 19 bases spanning the gap. In germline, CDR1 is SGHVS, CDR2 FQNEAQ. The CDR3 DNA reads TGTGCCAGCAGCTTAGTGGCAGGAGCCCCACGCGAGCAGTATTTT. Amino acid sequence: CASSLVAGAPREQYF.

Only one count was recorded for this clone. The chain combines TRBV27 with TRBJ2-7; 7 bases line up with TRBD1. Germline CDR1 and CDR2: MNHEY and SMNVEV (reference sequence). The CDR3 runs to 16 residues. The V and J ends lost 5 bases and 0 bases, in that order; junction bases with no gene match: 10. This chain's CDR3 is CASSPTGQRSSYEQYF. CDR3 DNA sequence: TGTGCCAGCAGTCCGACGGGACAGCGCAGCTCCTACGAGCAGTACTTC.

This clone was seen a single time. The chain uses TRBV27 and TRBJ1-5, with a possible D match to TRBD1 (6 bases). CDR1 is MNHEY, CDR2 SMNVEV, per germline (reference sequence). The CDR3 is 14 amino acids. V dropped 5 bases and J dropped 2 bases, with 10 bases sitting between them. The CDR3 nucleotides read TGTGCCAGCAGTCCGGGACACCGCAATCAGCCCCAGCATTTT. As protein: CASSPGHRNQPQHF.

About this clone: Other DNA sequences in this specimen translate into the identical CDR3. The chain employs TRBV27 and TRBJ2-2; D gene uncertain. Germline values: CDR1 MNHEY, CDR2 SMNVEV (reference sequence). The CDR3 loop spans 14 amino acids. Trimming pared 2 bases from V and 2 bases from J, leaving 6 bases between. The CDR3 here is CASSLLSNTGELFF. CDR3 nucleotide sequence: TGTGCCAGCAGTTTACTCTCCAACACCGGGGAGCTGTTTTTT.

This rearrangement joins TRBV2 to TRBJ2-5; unclear D gene. The CDR3 is 11 residues long. In germline, CDR1 is SNHLY, CDR2 FYNNEI. V was trimmed by 3 bases and J by 5 bases, leaving 4 bases between them. Here the CDR3 reads CASSDDETQYF. CDR3 nucleotides: TGTGCCAGCAGTGATGACGAGACCCAGTACTTC.

This clone was seen only once. The chain couples TRBV28 to TRBJ2-3, with unresolved D. The CDR3 consists of 15 residues. Per germline, CDR1 MDHEN and CDR2 SYDVKM. Trimming removed 5 bases at V and 0 bases at J, with 12 bases between. CDR3 loop: CASSLKGWSTDTQYF. The CDR3 DNA reads TGTGCCAGCAGTCTCAAGGGCTGGAGCACAGATACGCAGTATTTT.

The V call is TRBV19, the J call TRBJ2-1; TRBD2 agrees at 7 bases. The V gene end was trimmed by 4 bases and the J gene end by 2 bases; junction bases not matched to a gene: 8. Germline values: CDR1 LNHDA, CDR2 SQIVND (reference sequence). This CDR3 has 16 residues. Here the CDR3 DNA reads TGTGCCAGTAGTAGAGGACTAGAGTTAGCCTACAATGAGCAGTTCTTC. It codes for CASSRGLELAYNEQFF.

The CDR3 coding sequence is TGTGCCAGCAGTACCGGGACAGGGGGCGACGAGCAGTACTTC. Its protein is CASSTGTGGDEQYF. The J gene is TRBJ2-7, the V gene TRBV2; 12 nucleotides match TRBD1. In germline, CDR1 is SNHLY, CDR2 FYNNEI. V gave up 5 bases and J gave up 5 bases; unmatched junction bases: 4. The CDR3 totals 14 residues.

The chain recombines TRBV6-1 with TRBJ1-3; 8 bases are shared with TRBD1. The germline V gene has CDR1 MNHNS and CDR2 SASEGT. V lost 3 bases, J lost 4 bases, and 11 bases stayed unmatched. The CDR3 is 17 amino acids. For the CDR3, the DNA is TGTGCCAGCAGTGAGGTCCACTGGACAGGGCCAGGAAACACCATATATTTT. Its protein is CASSEVHWTGPGNTIYF.

The chain employs TRBV7-2 and TRBJ2-7; 11 bases line up with TRBD2. The CDR3 covers 17 residues. With V trimmed by 1 base and J by 4 bases, 9 bases remained unmatched. Germline V gives CDR1 SGHTA, CDR2 FQGNSA. The CDR3 loop is CASSLVILAGGFYEQYF. DNA of the CDR3: TGTGCCAGCAGCTTAGTTATCCTAGCGGGAGGATTTTACGAGCAGTACTTC.

This chain links TRBV5-4 with TRBJ2-5, with 15 bases matching TRBD2. The CDR3 spans 17 residues. J was trimmed by 3 bases and V by 4 bases; bases with no gene match: 7. Germline V gives CDR1 SGHNT, CDR2 YYREEE (reference sequence). This CDR3 is CASSPGLAGGEEETQYF. Written as DNA, the CDR3 is TGTGCCAGCAGCCCTGGACTAGCGGGAGGGGAAGAAGAGACCCAGTACTTC. Supplemented by reference TRBV5-4 and TRBJ2-5, the full variable domain reads ETGVTQSPTHLIKTRGQQVTLRCSSQSGHNTVSWYQQALGQGPQFIFQYYREEENGRGNFPPRFSGLQFPNYSSELNVNALELDDSALYLCASSPGLAGGEEETQYFGPGTRLLVL.

The rearrangement uses TRBV28 and TRBJ2-7, with D perhaps matching TRBD1 or TRBD2 (6 bases each). Germline V gene data show CDR1 as MDHEN and CDR2 as SYDVKM. Deletions cut 7 bases from V and 4 bases from J, with 8 bases between. The CDR3 contains 11 residues. The CDR3 loop reads CASKGGYEQYF. In DNA form, the CDR3 reads TGTGCCAGCAAGGGGGGTTACGAGCAGTACTTC. The full variable domain, rest sourced from reference TRBV28 and TRBJ2-7, is DVKVTQSSRYLVKRTGEKVFLECVQDMDHENMFWYRQDPGLGLRLIYFSYDVKMKEKGDIPEGYSVSREKKERFSLILESASTNQTSMYLCASKGGYEQYFGPGTRLTVT.

This chain uses TRBV28 with TRBJ1-2; 7 bases are shared with TRBD1. CDR3 size: 15 residues. Looked up from germline, CDR1 is MDHEN and CDR2 is SYDVKM. The V and J ends lost 7 bases and 6 bases, in that order; junction bases with no gene match: 14. This CDR3 reads CASTRRGLDPHGYTF. CDR3 DNA: TGTGCCAGCACCCGAAGGGGGCTAGACCCCCATGGCTACACCTTC.

The V and J genes are TRBV29-1 and TRBJ2-1, with a tentative D call TRBD2 (5 bases). This CDR3 comprises 12 residues. The V and J ends lost 7 bases and 1 base respectively, with 8 bases between them. The germline V gene has CDR1 SQVTM and CDR2 ANQGSEA. The CDR3 loop is CSGTLSYNEQFF. DNA for the CDR3: TGCAGCGGGACTCTTTCCTACAATGAGCAGTTCTTC.

The rearrangement uses TRBV27 and TRBJ2-5; 11 positions match TRBD2. V was pared by 4 bases and J by 2 bases, with 6 bases of the junction left unmatched. The CDR3 has 16 amino acids. Per the germline V gene, CDR1 is MNHEY and CDR2 is SMNVEV (reference sequence). CDR3 DNA: TGTGCCAGCAGTTCGCTCGGACTAGCGGGTCAAGAGACCCAGTACTTC. Translated: CASSSLGLAGQETQYF.

This chain connects TRBV4-3 to TRBJ2-3; D gene ambiguous. This CDR3 spans 15 amino acids. V gave up 1 base and J gave up 5 bases, with 13 bases separating them. CDR1 is LGHNA and CDR2 is YSLEER in the germline V gene. The CDR3 loop reads CASSQARVVGDTQYF. The CDR3 DNA reads TGCGCCAGCAGCCAAGCACGGGTAGTGGGAGATACGCAGTATTTT.

The genes are TRBV5-1 and TRBJ2-1; maybe TRBD2 (6 bases). CDR1 SGHRS and CDR2 YFSETQ come from the germline V gene. V lost 3 bases to trimming and J lost 4 bases, with 20 bases between them. The CDR3 contains 17 residues. The CDR3: CASSYPQLAEPYNEQFF. CDR3 bases: TGCGCCAGCAGCTACCCACAGTTAGCGGAACCATACAATGAGCAGTTCTTC. The whole variable domain, filled in from reference TRBV5-1 and TRBJ2-1, reads KAGVTQTPRYLIKTRGQQVTLSCSPISGHRSVSWYQQTPGQGLQFLFEYFSETQRNKGNFPGRFSGRQFSNSRSEMNVSTLELGDSALYLCASSYPQLAEPYNEQFFGPGTRLTVL.